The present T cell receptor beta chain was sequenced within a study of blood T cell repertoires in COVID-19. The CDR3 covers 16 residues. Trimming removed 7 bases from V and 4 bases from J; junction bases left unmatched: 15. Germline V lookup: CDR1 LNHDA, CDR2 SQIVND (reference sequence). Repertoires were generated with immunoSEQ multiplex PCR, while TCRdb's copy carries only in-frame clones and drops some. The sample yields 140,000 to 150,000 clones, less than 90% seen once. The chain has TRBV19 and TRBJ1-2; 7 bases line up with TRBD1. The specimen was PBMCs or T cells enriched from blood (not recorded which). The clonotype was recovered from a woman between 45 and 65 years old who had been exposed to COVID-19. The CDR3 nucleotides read TGTGCCAGTAAGGGGACAGCAGACTTGTGGGCCTATGGCTACACCTTC. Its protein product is CASKGTADLWAYGYTF.